This TCR beta chain was obtained from a study of Tregs in tolerant kidney transplant recipients. Study details: Recipients received nonmyeloablative bone marrow transplants from related graft donors, with transient mixed chimerism.

Thawed PBMCs were FACS-sorted into unstimulated CD4+CD25+CD127- regulatory T cells, CD4+CD25- non-regulatory cells, CD4 and CD8 cells. General study results and limits: For some patients, primers changed over time, blocking nucleotide-level comparison. The most relevant donor-specific Treg TCRbeta repertoire apparently came from expansion with activated donor B cells.

As regards this clone: No antigen is known for it.

Assay: immunoSEQ multiplex PCR; the TCRdb copy retains only in-frame clones and omits some. The repertoire holds about 83,000 clones, with approximately 98% as singletons. The input for sequencing was CD4+ T cells from blood, taken before the transplant. This TCR came from a human donor who received a combined kidney and bone marrow transplant.

CDR3 bases: TGTGCCAGCAGTTCCTGGACAGCCACAGATACGCAGTATTTT. The encoded protein is CASSSWTATDTQYF. The V call is TRBV6-5, the J call TRBJ2-3; a possible D gene is TRBD1 (6 bases). Germline CDR1 reads MNHEY; CDR2 reads SVGAGI. The CDR3 has 14 residues. The V gene lost 4 bases and the J gene lost 2 bases, with 10 bases spanning the gap.